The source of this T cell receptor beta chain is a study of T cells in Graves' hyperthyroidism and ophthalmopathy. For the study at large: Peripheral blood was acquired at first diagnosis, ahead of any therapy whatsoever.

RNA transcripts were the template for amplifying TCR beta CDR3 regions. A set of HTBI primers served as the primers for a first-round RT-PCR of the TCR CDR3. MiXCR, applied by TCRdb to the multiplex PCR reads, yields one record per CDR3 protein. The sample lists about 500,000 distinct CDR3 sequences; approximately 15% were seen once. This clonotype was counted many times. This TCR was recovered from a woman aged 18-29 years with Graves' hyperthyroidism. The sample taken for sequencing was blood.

The CDR3 is CASSQALGQVNTEAFF. Written as DNA, the CDR3 is TGTGCCAGCAGCCAAGCCCTCGGACAGGTGAACACTGAAGCTTTCTTT. The V gene is TRBV14, the J gene TRBJ1-1, with 7 bases lining up with TRBD1. J gave up 0 bases and V 1 base, and 5 bases lay outside the gene matches. Per germline, CDR1 SGHDN and CDR2 FVKESK. CDR3 length: 16 residues.